These 28 T cell receptor beta chains came from one sample sequenced in a study of blood T cell repertoires in COVID-19. Assay: immunoSEQ multiplex PCR; the TCRdb copy retains only in-frame clones and omits some. The table shows about 230,000 clones, with 65% to 90% occurring only once. The sample comprised peripheral blood. All receptors derive from a man aged 40-49 years who had recovered from COVID-19.

V and J are TRBV18 and TRBJ2-5; D gene ambiguous. The CDR3 is 12 amino acids. Germline V CDR1 and CDR2: KGHSH, LQKENI. V lost 5 bases, J lost 4 bases, and 8 bases lay in between. The CDR3 region is CASSGARETQYF. The CDR3 nucleotides read TGTGCCAGCTCAGGAGCCAGAGAGACCCAGTACTTC.

The chain combines TRBV18 with TRBJ1-5; no definite D call. V dropped 3 bases and J dropped 9 bases, with 9 bases sitting between them. Germline V gives CDR1 KGHSH, CDR2 LQKENI. The CDR3 has 12 residues. The chain's CDR3 is CASSPGLGPQHF. DNA for the CDR3: TGTGCCAGCTCACCCGGGTTGGGGCCCCAGCATTTT.

The chain has TRBV5-1 and TRBJ2-7; 8 bases agree with TRBD1. V dropped 2 bases and J dropped 2; count of bases not matched to a gene: 6. CDR1 is SGHRS, CDR2 YFSETQ, per germline. The CDR3 runs 15 residues. CDR3 amino acids: CASSLRQGSTYEQYF. CDR3 nucleotides: TGCGCCAGCAGCTTAAGACAGGGGTCCACCTACGAGCAGTACTTC.

The chain carries TRBV29-1 and TRBJ1-4; 7 bases are a match to TRBD1. CDR1 and CDR2 from the germline V gene are SQVTM and ANQGSEA. The CDR3 is 13 residues long. V shed 0 bases and J 8 bases; nucleotides not matched to a gene: 3. CDR3 region: CSVEERGQEKLFF. CDR3 in DNA: TGCAGCGTTGAAGAACGGGGACAGGAAAAACTGTTTTTT.

The chain uses TRBV6-6 and TRBJ1-2; 9 nucleotides agree with TRBD1. This CDR3 has 15 amino acids. Germline V gene data show CDR1 as MNHNY and CDR2 as SVGAGI (reference sequence). After removal of 6 bases from V and 4 bases from J, the junction contained 9 bases not matched to a gene. The CDR3: CASSLTGGTFYGYTF. The CDR3, as DNA: TGTGCCAGCAGCTTGACAGGGGGGACTTTCTATGGCTACACCTTC.

CDR3 coding DNA: TGTGCCAGCAGTTTCGCCGGGACAGAGAACACTGAAGCTTTCTTT. The encoded protein is CASSFAGTENTEAFF. The chain employs TRBV6-2 or TRBV6-3 and TRBJ1-1; TRBD1 aligns across 7 bases. V lost 4 bases to trimming and J lost 1 base; unmatched junction nucleotides: 6. Germline values: CDR1 MNHEY, CDR2 SVGEGT. The CDR3 is made up of 15 amino acids.

J is TRBJ2-3 and V is TRBV27; D may be TRBD1 (6 bases). The germline V and J ends were trimmed by 4 bases and 1 base, with 6 bases remaining between them. Germline V CDR1 and CDR2: MNHEY, SMNVEV (reference sequence). This CDR3 contains 13 residues. The CDR3 sequence is CASSYRGTDTQYF. CDR3 sequence (DNA): TGTGCCAGCAGTTACAGGGGCACAGATACGCAGTATTTT.

This chain uses TRBV5-1 with TRBJ2-7; 13 bases match TRBD2. J lost 0 bases, V lost 2 bases, and 2 bases had no gene match. This CDR3 has 16 amino acids. Germline lookup yields CDR1 SGHRS and CDR2 YFSETQ. The CDR3 is CASSFGLAGDSYEQYF. The CDR3 nucleotides are TGCGCCAGCAGCTTCGGACTAGCGGGGGACTCCTACGAGCAGTACTTC.

This chain links TRBV30 with TRBJ2-1; D unresolved. Germline V gene data show CDR1 as GTSNPN and CDR2 as SVGIG (reference sequence). Trimming removed 4 bases from V and 4 bases from J, with 5 bases in between. CDR3 length: 11 amino acids. CDR3 bases: TGTGCCTGGATCGGTTACAATGAGCAGTTCTTC. Translating gives CAWIGYNEQFF.

The rearrangement uses TRBV10-3 and TRBJ2-7; D is perhaps TRBD1 (6 bases). Germline values: CDR1 ENHRY, CDR2 SYGVKD. V gave up 3 bases and J gave up 0 bases, with 9 bases separating them. The CDR3 contains 14 residues. Here the CDR3 reads CAISDWGLSYEQYF. CDR3 coding DNA: TGTGCCATCAGTGATTGGGGGCTCTCCTACGAGCAGTACTTC.

The J gene is TRBJ1-2, the V gene TRBV6-2 or TRBV6-3; perhaps TRBD1 as D (6 bases). CDR1 and CDR2 from the germline V gene are MNHEY and SVGEGT. This CDR3 has 16 residues. The V and J ends lost 0 bases and 4 bases respectively, with 15 bases between them. CDR3 DNA sequence: TGTGCCAGCAGTTACTCGACAGGCTCCTATACCTATGGCTACACCTTC. Its translation: CASSYSTGSYTYGYTF.

The rearrangement uses TRBV4-1 and TRBJ2-1, with D uncertain. Deletions cut 6 bases from V and 9 bases from J, with 18 bases between. The CDR3 sequence is 14 residues long. Germline CDR1 and CDR2: MGHRA and YSYEKL. The CDR3 nucleotides read TGCGCCAGCAGTCGCTTGCGAGAGTCTGGTGAGCAGTTCTTC. It translates to CASSRLRESGEQFF.

The V gene is TRBV30, the J gene TRBJ2-7; 7 bases are shared with TRBD1. The CDR3 extends over 13 amino acids. Germline V gene lookup returns CDR1 GTSNPN and CDR2 SVGIG (reference sequence). Losses at the gene ends were 3 bases for V and 6 bases for J; bases not matched to a gene: 8. CDR3 DNA sequence: TGTGCCTGGAGCCGAGACAGGGTTGGCGAGCAGTACTTC. Amino acids: CAWSRDRVGEQYF.

The chain links TRBV2 to TRBJ1-1; 8 bases align to TRBD1. Germline values: CDR1 SNHLY, CDR2 FYNNEI. Unmatched junction bases numbered 6, after V lost 9 bases and J lost 3 bases. The CDR3 sequence is 13 residues long. In DNA form, the CDR3 reads TGTGCCAGAAGACAGGGGTCTGACACTGAAGCTTTCTTT. As protein: CARRQGSDTEAFF.

This clone has a single count. The chain carries TRBV30 and TRBJ1-4; D not certain. V lost 0 bases to trimming and J lost 4 bases, with 6 bases between them. Germline V gives CDR1 GTSNPN, CDR2 SVGIG (reference sequence). CDR3 length equals 13 residues. CDR3 coding DNA: TGTGCCTGGAGTGTCGGTTTTAATGAAAAACTGTTTTTT. Translating gives CAWSVGFNEKLFF. The variable domain in full, completed from reference TRBV30 and TRBJ1-4, reads SQTIHQWPATLVQPVGSPLSLECTVEGTSNPNLYWYRQAAGRGLQLLFYSVGIGQISSEVPQNLSASRPQDRQFILSSKKLLLSDSGFYLCAWSVGFNEKLFFGSGTQLSVL.

This chain joins TRBV11-2 and TRBJ2-7, with unresolved D. The CDR3 consists of 13 residues. CDR1 and CDR2 from the germline V gene are SGHAT and FQNNGV. The V end was cut by 0 bases, the J end by 4 bases, with 7 bases between. In DNA form, the CDR3 reads TGTGCCAGCAGCTTAGAAGTCGGGTACGAGCAGTACTTC. Protein sequence: CASSLEVGYEQYF.

V is TRBV20-1 and J is TRBJ2-5; tentatively, D is TRBD1 (7 bases). This CDR3 has 13 residues. Trimming took off 3 bases at V and 4 bases at J, with 12 bases between the two ends. Germline V gene lookup returns CDR1 DFQATT and CDR2 SNEGSKA (reference sequence). The CDR3, as DNA: TGCAGTGCTAGTCGGCAGGGGGGAGAGACCCAGTACTTC. The encoded protein is CSASRQGGETQYF.

This clone occurred once. The chain couples TRBV9 to TRBJ2-3, with D maybe TRBD2 (5 bases). The length of the CDR3 is 14 residues. Germline V gene data show CDR1 as SGDLS and CDR2 as YYNGEE. The germline V and J ends were trimmed by 4 bases and 1 base, with 10 bases remaining between them. The CDR3 DNA follows: TGTGCCAGCAGCCCGGACGGGGGCACAGATACGCAGTATTTT. Translating it yields CASSPDGGTDTQYF.

The chain is built from TRBV7-8 and TRBJ1-6; 9 nucleotides line up with TRBD1. The CDR3 sequence is 19 residues long. Germline V gene sequence: CDR1 SGHVS, CDR2 FQNEAQ. Trimming took 1 base from V and 0 from J; bases not matched to a gene: 7. The CDR3 nucleotides read TGTGCCAGCAGCTTAGATTGGGGACAGGGTTTCTCCTATAATTCACCCCTCCACTTT. Translating gives CASSLDWGQGFSYNSPLHF.

The chain carries TRBV2 and TRBJ1-5; 8 bases are a match to TRBD1. The J segment lost 6 bases and the V segment lost 4 bases, leaving 8 bases of the junction unmatched. Germline V lookup: CDR1 SNHLY, CDR2 FYNNEI. This CDR3 contains 15 residues. The CDR3 coding sequence is TGTGCCAGCAGTGTTAGCAGGGGGCACGGTCAGCCCCAGCATTTT. Protein sequence: CASSVSRGHGQPQHF.

V usage is TRBV9 and J usage is TRBJ2-3, with TRBD1 identical over 9 bases. CDR3 length: 15 amino acids. The junction had 7 bases not matched to a gene; V was cut back by 4 bases and J by 4 bases. Germline CDR1 is SGDLS and CDR2 is YYNGEE. CDR3 coding DNA: TGTGCCAGCAGCTTCTATGACAGGGGGTCAGATACGCAGTATTTT. Its protein is CASSFYDRGSDTQYF.

This clone was recorded once. This chain uses TRBV5-1 with TRBJ2-7, with unresolved D. Germline V gene lookup returns CDR1 SGHRS and CDR2 YFSETQ. This CDR3 spans 13 amino acids. With 0 bases removed from V and 0 bases from J, the gap between germline ends came to 4 bases. The CDR3 DNA reads TGCGCCAGCAGCTTGGCCATCTCCTACGAGCAGTACTTC. It translates to CASSLAISYEQYF.

The chain has TRBV2 and TRBJ2-1; 10 bases align to TRBD2. Trimming cost V 7 bases and J 9 bases; bases outside gene matches: 9. The CDR3 has 14 amino acids. Germline CDR1 reads SNHLY; CDR2 reads FYNNEI. The CDR3, as DNA: TGTGCCAGCACCGGTCTAGCGGGAGTTAGTGAGCAGTTCTTC. It encodes CASTGLAGVSEQFF. Supplemented by reference TRBV2 and TRBJ2-1, the full variable domain reads EPEVTQTPSHQVTQMGQEVILRCVPISNHLYFYWYRQILGQKVEFLVSFYNNEISEKSEIFDDQFSVERPDGSNFTLKIRSTKLEDSAMYFCASTGLAGVSEQFFGPGTRLTVL.

This sequence joins TRBV6-5 and TRBJ2-4; 12 nucleotides match TRBD1. Germline V lookup: CDR1 MNHEY, CDR2 SVGAGI. This CDR3 has 15 amino acids. The ends lost 5 bases at V and 7 bases at J; junction bases unmatched: 6. This CDR3 reads CASSRDRGRRNIQYF. CDR3 nucleotide sequence: TGTGCCAGCAGTAGGGACAGGGGGCGAAGGAACATTCAGTACTTC.

The chain couples TRBV6-6 to TRBJ2-5; tentative D call: TRBD1 (5 bases). CDR1 is MNHNY, CDR2 SVGAGI, per germline (reference sequence). The CDR3 consists of 13 residues. V was cut by 2 bases and J by 7 bases, with 11 bases left in between. CDR3 sequence: CASSYQGVGTQYF. CDR3 nucleotides: TGTGCCAGCAGTTACCAGGGCGTGGGGACCCAGTACTTC.

This clone appeared a few times. The rearrangement joins TRBV5-1 to TRBJ2-3; the D gene is possibly TRBD1 (5 bases). Deletions cut 0 bases from V and 0 bases from J, with 5 bases between. The length of the CDR3 is 14 residues. CDR1 is SGHRS, CDR2 YFSETQ, per germline. The CDR3 DNA follows: TGCGCCAGCAGCTTGGACAGGAGCACAGATACGCAGTATTTT. Translated, it gives CASSLDRSTDTQYF.

The CDR3 spells CAWRMTGEVEKLFF. The CDR3 nucleotides read TGTGCCTGGAGGATGACAGGCGAGGTTGAAAAACTGTTTTTT. This chain links TRBV30 with TRBJ1-4; possibly TRBD1 for D (6 bases). The CDR3 loop spans 14 amino acids. V was pared by 3 bases and J by 7 bases, with 15 bases between. Germline CDR1 and CDR2: GTSNPN and SVGIG (reference sequence). Based on the CDR3 plus reference TRBV30 and TRBJ1-4, the full variable domain is SQTIHQWPATLVQPVGSPLSLECTVEGTSNPNLYWYRQAAGRGLQLLFYSVGIGQISSEVPQNLSASRPQDRQFILSSKKLLLSDSGFYLCAWRMTGEVEKLFFGSGTQLSVL.

The chain employs TRBV19 and TRBJ2-7; 11 bases agree with TRBD2. The ends lost 6 bases at V and 0 bases at J; junction bases unmatched: 4. The CDR3 consists of 15 residues. The V gene's germline CDR1 is LNHDA and CDR2 SQIVND (reference sequence). CDR3 sequence (DNA): TGTGCCAGTAGATCCGGGACTAGCGGCTCCTACGAGCAGTACTTC. Translated: CASRSGTSGSYEQYF.